The 4 T cell receptor beta chains listed next were all sequenced from one sample in a study of beta chain features in type 1 diabetes. The entirety of the isolated RNA underwent reverse transcription, so expressed TCRB transcripts were sequenced. Produced via immunoSEQ multiplex PCR; TCRdb's table is partial and in-frame only. In the table there are 150,000 or so clones, 9.2% of which are singletons. Sample: central memory CD4+ T cells from blood. These receptor sequences come from a young man in good health.

This chain links TRBV19 with TRBJ2-6; 7 positions agree with TRBD1. Germline V lookup: CDR1 LNHDA, CDR2 SQIVND (reference sequence). Trimming at V came to 5 bases and at J to 2 bases, leaving 6 bases not matched to a gene. CDR3 length equals 16 residues. DNA for the CDR3: TGTGCCAGTAGTCTTCACCAGGGGGCTGGGGCCAACGTCCTGACTTTC. Translating gives CASSLHQGAGANVLTF.

This clone was counted only a few times. The chain links TRBV5-1 to TRBJ2-3; TRBD2 matches 14 bases. V trimming: 3 bases; J trimming: 2 bases; junction bases outside the gene matches: 5. Germline CDR1 reads SGHRS; CDR2 reads YFSETQ. This CDR3 has 17 residues. The CDR3 DNA is TGCGCCAGCAGCTCGGGGACTAGCGGGGGCCTCACAGATACGCAGTATTTT. This gives the protein CASSSGTSGGLTDTQYF.

This clone was counted only a few times. V usage is TRBV7-9 and J usage is TRBJ1-1; weak D call: TRBD1 (5 bases). The germline V and J ends were trimmed by 3 bases and 5 bases, with 13 bases remaining between them. Per the germline V gene, CDR1 is SEHNR and CDR2 is FQNEAQ (reference sequence). CDR3 length: 14 amino acids. CDR3 residues: CASSFGRDGTEAFF. The CDR3 region has the DNA TGTGCCAGCAGCTTTGGCAGGGATGGGACTGAAGCTTTCTTT.

The chain is built from TRBV11-2 and TRBJ2-3; TRBD1 is a possible D gene (5 bases). The V gene lost 6 bases and the J gene lost 0 bases, with 7 bases spanning the gap. The CDR3 contains 13 residues. Germline V gene sequence: CDR1 SGHAT, CDR2 FQNNGV. The CDR3 coding sequence is TGTGCCAGCAGGGGGCCTAGCACAGATACGCAGTATTTT. Translated: CASRGPSTDTQYF.